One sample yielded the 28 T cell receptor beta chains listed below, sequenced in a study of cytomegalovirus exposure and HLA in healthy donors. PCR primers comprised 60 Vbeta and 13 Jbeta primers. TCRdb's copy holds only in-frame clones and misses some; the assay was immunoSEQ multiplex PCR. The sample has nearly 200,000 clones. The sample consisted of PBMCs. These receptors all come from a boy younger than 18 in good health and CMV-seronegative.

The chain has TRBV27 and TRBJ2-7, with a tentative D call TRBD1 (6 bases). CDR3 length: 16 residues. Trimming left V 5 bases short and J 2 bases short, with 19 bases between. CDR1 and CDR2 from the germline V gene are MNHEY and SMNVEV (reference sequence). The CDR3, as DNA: TGTGCCAGCAGTCGTAAAGGACAGTTTGCTACCTACGAGCAGTACTTC. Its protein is CASSRKGQFATYEQYF.

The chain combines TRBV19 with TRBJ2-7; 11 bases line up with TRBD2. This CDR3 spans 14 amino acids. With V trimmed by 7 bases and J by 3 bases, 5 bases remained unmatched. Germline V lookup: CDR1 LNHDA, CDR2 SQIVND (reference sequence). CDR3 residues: CASNPGTSGYEQYF. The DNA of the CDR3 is TGTGCCAGTAACCCTGGGACTAGCGGCTACGAGCAGTACTTC.

The CDR3 DNA sequence: TGTGCCAGCAGCGGCCAGGGGCCCCGCACAGATACGCAGTATTTT. Translating gives CASSGQGPRTDTQYF. The rearrangement links TRBV9 to TRBJ2-3, with D possibly being TRBD1 (6 bases). V was cut by 3 bases and J by 1 base, with 12 bases left in between. This CDR3 contains 15 residues. CDR1 and CDR2 from the germline V gene are SGDLS and YYNGEE. The full variable domain, in which reference TRBV9 and TRBJ2-3 provide the parts outside the CDR3, is DSGVTQTPKHLITATGQRVTLRCSPRSGDLSVYWYQQSLDQGLQFLIQYYNGEERAKGNILERFSAQQFPDLHSELNLSSLELGDSALYFCASSGQGPRTDTQYFGPGTRLTVL.

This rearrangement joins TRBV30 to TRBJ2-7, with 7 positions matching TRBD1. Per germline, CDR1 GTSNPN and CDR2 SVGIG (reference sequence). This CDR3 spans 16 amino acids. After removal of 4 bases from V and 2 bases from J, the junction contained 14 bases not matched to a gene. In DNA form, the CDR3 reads TGTGCCTGGACCCCCGTTCAAGGGACAGCAACCTACGAGCAGTACTTC. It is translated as CAWTPVQGTATYEQYF.

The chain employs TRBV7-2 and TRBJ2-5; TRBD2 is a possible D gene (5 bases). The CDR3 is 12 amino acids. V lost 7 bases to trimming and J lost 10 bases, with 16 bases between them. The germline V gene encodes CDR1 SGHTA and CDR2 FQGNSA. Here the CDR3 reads CASTSRGMNQYF. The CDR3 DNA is TGTGCCAGCACCAGCAGAGGGATGAACCAGTACTTC.

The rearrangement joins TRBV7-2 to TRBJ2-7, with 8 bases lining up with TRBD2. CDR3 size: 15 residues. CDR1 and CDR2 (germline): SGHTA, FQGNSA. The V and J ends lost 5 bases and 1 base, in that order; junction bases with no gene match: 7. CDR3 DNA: TGTGCCAGCAGCCCGCGAGCGGGGGCTTCCTACGAGCAGTACTTC. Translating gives CASSPRAGASYEQYF.

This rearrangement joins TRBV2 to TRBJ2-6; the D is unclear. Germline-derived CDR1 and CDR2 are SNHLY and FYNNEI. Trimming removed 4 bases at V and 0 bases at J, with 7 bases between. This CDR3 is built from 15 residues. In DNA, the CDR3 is TGTGCCAGCAGTGCCAGTTCCTCTGGGGCCAACGTCCTGACTTTC. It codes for CASSASSSGANVLTF. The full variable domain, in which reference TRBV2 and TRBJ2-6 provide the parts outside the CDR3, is EPEVTQTPSHQVTQMGQEVILRCVPISNHLYFYWYRQILGQKVEFLVSFYNNEISEKSEIFDDQFSVERPDGSNFTLKIRSTKLEDSAMYFCASSASSSGANVLTFGAGSRLTVL.

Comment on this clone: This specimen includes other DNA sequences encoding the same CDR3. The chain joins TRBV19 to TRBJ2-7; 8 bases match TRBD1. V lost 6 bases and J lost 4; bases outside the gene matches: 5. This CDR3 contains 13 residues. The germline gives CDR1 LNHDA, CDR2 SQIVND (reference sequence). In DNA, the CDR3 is TGTGCCAGTAGCGGACAGGGATCATACGAGCAGTACTTC. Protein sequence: CASSGQGSYEQYF. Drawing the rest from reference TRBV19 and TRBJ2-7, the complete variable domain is DGGITQSPKYLFRKEGQNVTLSCEQNLNHDAMYWYRQDPGQGLRLIYYSQIVNDFQKGDIAEGYSVSREKKESFPLTVTSAQKNPTAFYLCASSGQGSYEQYFGPGTRLTVT.

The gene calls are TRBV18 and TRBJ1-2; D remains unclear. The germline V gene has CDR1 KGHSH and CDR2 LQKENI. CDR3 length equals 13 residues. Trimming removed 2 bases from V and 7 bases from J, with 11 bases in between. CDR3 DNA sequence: TGTGCCAGCTCACCATCTAGACCGGGTGGCTACACCTTC. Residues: CASSPSRPGGYTF.

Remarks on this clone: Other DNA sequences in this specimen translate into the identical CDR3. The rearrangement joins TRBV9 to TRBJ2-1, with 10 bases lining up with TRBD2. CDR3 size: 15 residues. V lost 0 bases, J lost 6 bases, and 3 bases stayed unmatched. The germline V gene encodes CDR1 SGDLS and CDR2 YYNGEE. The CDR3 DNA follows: TGTGCCAGCAGCGTAGGCCTAGCGGGGGCCAATGAGCAGTTCTTC. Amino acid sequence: CASSVGLAGANEQFF. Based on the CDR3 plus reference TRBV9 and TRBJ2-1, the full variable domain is DSGVTQTPKHLITATGQRVTLRCSPRSGDLSVYWYQQSLDQGLQFLIQYYNGEERAKGNILERFSAQQFPDLHSELNLSSLELGDSALYFCASSVGLAGANEQFFGPGTRLTVL.

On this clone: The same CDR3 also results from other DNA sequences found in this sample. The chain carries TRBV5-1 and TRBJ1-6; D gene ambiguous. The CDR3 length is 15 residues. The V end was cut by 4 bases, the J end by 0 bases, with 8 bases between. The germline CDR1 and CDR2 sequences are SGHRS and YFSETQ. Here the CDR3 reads CASSPGSSYNSPLHF. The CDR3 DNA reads TGCGCCAGCAGCCCCGGTAGCTCCTATAATTCACCCCTCCACTTT.

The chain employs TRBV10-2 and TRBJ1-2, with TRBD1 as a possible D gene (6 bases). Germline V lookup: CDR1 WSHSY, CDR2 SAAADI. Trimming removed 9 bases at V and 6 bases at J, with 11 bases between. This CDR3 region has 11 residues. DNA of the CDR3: TGCGCCAGTATGGGGGGGCATGGCTACACCTTC. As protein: CASMGGHGYTF.

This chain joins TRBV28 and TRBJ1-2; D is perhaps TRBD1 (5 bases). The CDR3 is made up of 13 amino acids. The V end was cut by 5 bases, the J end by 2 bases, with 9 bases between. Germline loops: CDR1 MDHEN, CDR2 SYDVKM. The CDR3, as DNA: TGTGCCAGCAGTCTGACAGTGAACTATGGCTACACCTTC. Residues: CASSLTVNYGYTF.

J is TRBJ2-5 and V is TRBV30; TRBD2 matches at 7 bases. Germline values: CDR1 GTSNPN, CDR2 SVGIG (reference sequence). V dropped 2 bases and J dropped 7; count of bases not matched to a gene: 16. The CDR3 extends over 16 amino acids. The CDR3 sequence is CAWSPPGLQKYGTQYF. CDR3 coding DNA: TGTGCCTGGAGTCCTCCGGGACTACAAAAATACGGGACCCAGTACTTC.

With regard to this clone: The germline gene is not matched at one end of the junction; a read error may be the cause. CDR3 in DNA: TGTGCCAGCACACCACGCGGGGGGGACACCGGGGAGCTGTCTTTT. Residues: CASTPRGGDTGELSF. The V gene is TRBV6-5, the J gene TRBJ2-2; TRBD2 matches 9 bases. Germline V gene lookup returns CDR1 MNHEY and CDR2 SVGAGI. This CDR3 has 15 amino acids.

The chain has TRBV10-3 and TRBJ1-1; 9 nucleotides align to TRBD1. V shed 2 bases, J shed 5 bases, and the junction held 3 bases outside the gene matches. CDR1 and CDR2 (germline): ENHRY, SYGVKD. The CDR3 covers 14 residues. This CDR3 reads CAISEGTGRTEAFF. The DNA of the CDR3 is TGTGCCATCAGTGAGGGGACAGGGCGGACTGAAGCTTTCTTT.

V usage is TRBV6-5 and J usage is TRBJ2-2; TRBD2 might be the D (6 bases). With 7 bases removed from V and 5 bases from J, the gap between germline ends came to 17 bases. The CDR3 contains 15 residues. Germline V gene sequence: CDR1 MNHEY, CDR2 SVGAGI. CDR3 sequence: CASKSGVALTGELFF. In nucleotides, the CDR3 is TGTGCCAGCAAGTCGGGGGTCGCACTGACCGGGGAGCTGTTTTTT.

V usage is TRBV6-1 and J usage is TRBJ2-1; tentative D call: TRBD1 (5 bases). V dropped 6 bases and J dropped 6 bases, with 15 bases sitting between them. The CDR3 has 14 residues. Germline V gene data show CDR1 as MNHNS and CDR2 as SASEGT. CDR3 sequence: CASSPGPIANEQFF. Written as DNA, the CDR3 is TGTGCCAGCAGCCCAGGGCCTATCGCCAATGAGCAGTTCTTC.

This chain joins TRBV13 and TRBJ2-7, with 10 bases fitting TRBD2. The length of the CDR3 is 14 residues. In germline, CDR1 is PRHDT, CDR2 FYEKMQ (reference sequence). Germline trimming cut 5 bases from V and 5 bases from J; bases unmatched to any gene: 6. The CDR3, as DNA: TGTGCCAGCAGCCCGGGACTAGCGAACGACGAGCAGTACTTC. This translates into CASSPGLANDEQYF.

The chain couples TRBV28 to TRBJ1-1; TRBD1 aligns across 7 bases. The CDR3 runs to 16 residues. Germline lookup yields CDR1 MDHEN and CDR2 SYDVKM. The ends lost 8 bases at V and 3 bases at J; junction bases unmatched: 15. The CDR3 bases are TGTGCCAGCTACCAGGGTGGGGTAGGGGGCTACACTGAAGCTTTCTTT. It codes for CASYQGGVGGYTEAFF.

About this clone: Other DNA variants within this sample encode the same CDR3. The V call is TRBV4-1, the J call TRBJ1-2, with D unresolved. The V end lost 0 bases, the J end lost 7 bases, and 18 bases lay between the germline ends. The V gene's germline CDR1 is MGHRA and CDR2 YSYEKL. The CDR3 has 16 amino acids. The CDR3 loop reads CASSQDSVTGYRGYTF. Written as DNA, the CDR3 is TGCGCCAGCAGCCAAGATTCGGTTACCGGGTATCGTGGCTACACCTTC.

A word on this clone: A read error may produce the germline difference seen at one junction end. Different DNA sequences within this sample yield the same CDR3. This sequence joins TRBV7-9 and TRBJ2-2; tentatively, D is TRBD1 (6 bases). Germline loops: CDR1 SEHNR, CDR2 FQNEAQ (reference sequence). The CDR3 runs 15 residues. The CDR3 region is CASSLSGQHTGELFF. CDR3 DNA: TGTGCCAGCAGCTTAAGCGGACAGCACACTGGGGAGCTGTTTTTT.

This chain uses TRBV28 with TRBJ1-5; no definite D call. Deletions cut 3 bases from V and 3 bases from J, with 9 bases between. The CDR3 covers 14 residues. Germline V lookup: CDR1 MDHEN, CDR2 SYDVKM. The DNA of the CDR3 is TGTGCCAGCAGTTTTCCGGGGTACAATCAGCCCCAGCATTTT. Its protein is CASSFPGYNQPQHF.

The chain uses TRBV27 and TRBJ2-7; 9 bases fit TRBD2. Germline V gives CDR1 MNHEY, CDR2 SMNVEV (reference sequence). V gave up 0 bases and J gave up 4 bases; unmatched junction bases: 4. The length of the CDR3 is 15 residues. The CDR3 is CASSLSMAGGYEQYF. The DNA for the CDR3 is TGTGCCAGCAGTTTATCCATGGCGGGGGGGTACGAGCAGTACTTC.

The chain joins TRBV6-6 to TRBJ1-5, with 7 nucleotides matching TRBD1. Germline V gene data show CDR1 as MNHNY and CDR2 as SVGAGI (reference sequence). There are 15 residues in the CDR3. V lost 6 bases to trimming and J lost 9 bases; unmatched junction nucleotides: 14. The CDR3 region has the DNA TGTGCCAGCAGCCCCACGACAGGGAAAGGTCGGCCCCAGCATTTT. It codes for CASSPTTGKGRPQHF.

CDR3 bases: TGTGCCTGGAGTTTCGGGGGAGTCGGCGAGCAGTACTTC. This codes for CAWSFGGVGEQYF. The V call is TRBV30, the J call TRBJ2-7; D may be TRBD2 (6 bases). The germline V gene encodes CDR1 GTSNPN and CDR2 SVGIG (reference sequence). Trimming removed 2 bases from V and 6 bases from J, with 14 bases in between. The CDR3 is made up of 13 amino acids.

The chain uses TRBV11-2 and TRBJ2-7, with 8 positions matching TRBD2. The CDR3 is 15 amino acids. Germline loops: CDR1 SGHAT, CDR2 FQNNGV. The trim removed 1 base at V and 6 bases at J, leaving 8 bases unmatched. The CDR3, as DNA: TGTGCCAGCAGCTTAGTAGGGCGGGGGGCAATCGAGCAGTACTTC. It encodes CASSLVGRGAIEQYF.

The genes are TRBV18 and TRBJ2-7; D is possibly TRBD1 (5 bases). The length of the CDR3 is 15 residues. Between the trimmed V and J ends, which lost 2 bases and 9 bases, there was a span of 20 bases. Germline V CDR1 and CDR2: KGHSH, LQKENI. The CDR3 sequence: CASSPSQGSPQGQYF. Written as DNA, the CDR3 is TGTGCCAGCTCACCAAGTCAGGGTAGCCCCCAGGGGCAGTACTTC.